This TCR beta chain appears in the sequencing data of a study of regulatory T cells in long-lasting Graves disease. The CDR3 consists of 14 residues. Trimming removed 6 bases from V and 10 bases from J; junction bases left unmatched: 9. CDR1 is LNHDA and CDR2 is SQIVND in the germline V gene (reference sequence). Relying on iRepertoire HTBI primers and Arm-PCR of CDR3 regions, the team built TCR beta libraries. TCRdb re-called the multiplex PCR reads with MiXCR, one entry per CDR3 protein. The sample contains approximately 400,000 distinct CDR3 sequences, under 15% of which appear only once. Study observations and caveats: Lower TCR diversity characterized persistent Graves' patients relative to newly diagnosed patients. Persistent disease preferred TRBV28, TRBJ1-2 and TRBJ2-5; new disease, TRBV20-1 and TRBJ2-1.

A remark on this clonotype: The antigen is not known.

Time point in this sample: newly diagnosed GD, antithyroid drugs for less than 3 months. The TCR library was made from RNA that had been extracted from PBMCs in TRIzol. The same sample was also studied in work on T cells in Graves' hyperthyroidism and ophthalmopathy.

This TCR came from a woman under 40 with Graves disease. The sample was peripheral blood mononuclear cells (PBMCs), taken at new diagnosis, from a patient treated with antithyroid drugs. V and J are TRBV19 and TRBJ2-2, with TRBD1 matching over 9 bases. The CDR3 DNA follows: TGTGCCAGTAGAACCGGGACAGGGTTTGAGGAGCTGTTTTTT. Amino acid sequence: CASRTGTGFEELFF. Supplemented by reference TRBV19 and TRBJ2-2, the full variable domain reads DGGITQSPKYLFRKEGQNVTLSCEQNLNHDAMYWYRQDPGQGLRLIYYSQIVNDFQKGDIAEGYSVSREKKESFPLTVTSAQKNPTAFYLCASRTGTGFEELFFGEGSRLTVL.